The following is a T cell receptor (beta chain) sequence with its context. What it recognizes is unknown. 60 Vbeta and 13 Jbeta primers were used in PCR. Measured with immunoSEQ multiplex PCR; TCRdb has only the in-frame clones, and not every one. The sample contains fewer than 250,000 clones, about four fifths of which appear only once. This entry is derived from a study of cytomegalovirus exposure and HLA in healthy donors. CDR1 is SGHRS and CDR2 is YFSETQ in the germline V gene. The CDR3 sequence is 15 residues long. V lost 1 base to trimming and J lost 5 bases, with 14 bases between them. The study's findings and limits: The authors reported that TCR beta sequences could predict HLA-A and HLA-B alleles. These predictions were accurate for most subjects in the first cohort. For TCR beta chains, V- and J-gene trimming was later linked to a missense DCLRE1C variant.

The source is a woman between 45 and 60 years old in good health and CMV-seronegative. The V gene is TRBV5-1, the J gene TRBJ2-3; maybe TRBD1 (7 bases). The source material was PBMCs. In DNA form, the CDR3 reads TGCGCCAGCAGCTTGATGGCAGGGGGGCGAGATACGCAGTATTTT. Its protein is CASSLMAGGRDTQYF.